These 2 T cell receptor beta chains were all obtained from the same sample, sequenced in a study of shared clonotypes between healthy human individuals. Measured with immunoSEQ multiplex PCR; TCRdb has only the in-frame clones, and not every one. The sample holds approximately 440,000 clones, approximately 71% seen once. The specimen was PBMCs. These receptors were collected from a woman in her thirties or forties in good health. Some clones in this sample may be carry-over from other donors' samples.

The V and J genes are TRBV11-3 and TRBJ2-3; 12 bases fit TRBD2. CDR1 and CDR2 (germline): SGHNT, YENEEA. The CDR3 is 14 residues long. J gave up 5 bases and V 5 bases, and 2 bases lay outside the gene matches. The CDR3, as DNA: TGTGCCAGCAGCCGGGGACTAGCGGGAGATACGCAGTATTTT. Its protein is CASSRGLAGDTQYF.

A few counts support this clone. This sequence is one base from a far larger clone and is likely a read error. This chain connects TRBV30 to TRBJ2-7; maybe TRBD2 (6 bases). CDR1 and CDR2 (germline): GTSNPN, SVGIG (reference sequence). This CDR3 is built from 13 residues. CDR3 residues: CAWRARGSYEQCF. Written as DNA, the CDR3 is TGTGCCTGGAGGGCGCGGGGTTCCTACGAGCAGTGCTTC.